These 11 T cell receptor beta chains share one sample of origin, sequenced in a study of T cells in localized non-small cell lung cancer. This table comes from immunoSEQ multiplex PCR, and its TCRdb copy is limited to in-frame clones, with some not included. In the table there are 50,000 to 70,000 clones, 91% of which are singletons. Sequenced here: peripheral blood, sampled before any cancer treatment. The receptors shown here come from a man between 35 and 75 years old with stage I lung adenocarcinoma.

The V call is TRBV7-3, the J call TRBJ2-1, with D uncertain. The V end was cut by 0 bases, the J end by 8 bases, with 11 bases between. In germline, CDR1 is SGHTA, CDR2 FQGTGA. The CDR3 covers 14 residues. For the CDR3, the DNA is TGTGCCAGCAGCTTAACCCGCCTAGGCTATGAGCAGTTCTTC. This encodes CASSLTRLGYEQFF.

J is TRBJ2-1 and V is TRBV14; D may be TRBD1 (5 bases). The CDR3 is 15 amino acids. CDR1 and CDR2 from the germline V gene are SGHDN and FVKESK. Between the trimmed V and J ends, which lost 3 bases and 3 bases, there was a span of 12 bases. Written as DNA, the CDR3 is TGTGCCAGCAGCCAGGGTATCAGGGACTACAATGAGCAGTTCTTC. It specifies CASSQGIRDYNEQFF.

This rearrangement joins TRBV2 to TRBJ2-7, with D possibly TRBD1 on 6 matching bases. Germline CDR1 is SNHLY and CDR2 is FYNNEI. This CDR3 has 13 residues. Deletions cut 7 bases from V and 2 bases from J, with 12 bases between. The CDR3 nucleotides are TGTGCCAGCAATCAGGGGTCCCCCTACGAGCAGTACTTC. Residues: CASNQGSPYEQYF. Drawing the rest from reference TRBV2 and TRBJ2-7, the complete variable domain is EPEVTQTPSHQVTQMGQEVILRCVPISNHLYFYWYRQILGQKVEFLVSFYNNEISEKSEIFDDQFSVERPDGSNFTLKIRSTKLEDSAMYFCASNQGSPYEQYFGPGTRLTVT.

As DNA, the CDR3 is TGTGCCAGCAGCTTAGGGGGGGCTAGGTATAATGAAAAACTGTTTTTT. Amino acid sequence: CASSLGGARYNEKLFF. This sequence joins TRBV11-2 and TRBJ1-4; D is perhaps TRBD1 (6 bases). The germline CDR1 and CDR2 sequences are SGHAT and FQNNGV. Trimming pared 1 base from V and 4 bases from J, leaving 13 bases between. This CDR3 contains 16 residues.

This sequence joins TRBV10-3 and TRBJ1-1, with 9 bases matching TRBD1. CDR1 is ENHRY and CDR2 is SYGVKD in the germline V gene. The CDR3 loop spans 16 amino acids. V lost 10 bases and J lost 0; bases outside the gene matches: 12. The CDR3: CATSPQGASMNTEAFF. In DNA form, the CDR3 reads TGTGCCACCAGCCCACAGGGGGCGTCTATGAACACTGAAGCTTTCTTT.

The CDR3 here is CASSQVPSGSYEQYF. The CDR3 coding sequence is TGTGCCAGCAGCCAAGTGCCTAGCGGCTCCTACGAGCAGTACTTC. The chain joins TRBV14 to TRBJ2-7; 7 bases line up with TRBD2. Losses at the gene ends were 1 base for V and 0 bases for J; bases not matched to a gene: 3. The CDR3 totals 15 residues. Germline-derived CDR1 and CDR2 are SGHDN and FVKESK.

The rearrangement joins TRBV11-3 to TRBJ2-2; a weak D match, TRBD1 (5 bases). Trimming removed 1 base at V and 3 bases at J, with 9 bases between. The CDR3 runs 15 residues. The germline CDR1 and CDR2 sequences are SGHNT and YENEEA. CDR3 in amino acids: CASSLGRQYTGELFF. CDR3 in DNA: TGTGCCAGCAGCTTAGGGAGACAGTACACCGGGGAGCTGTTTTTT.

J is TRBJ1-1 and V is TRBV5-1; D might be TRBD1 (6 bases). This CDR3 is built from 15 residues. With 4 bases removed from V and 3 bases from J, the gap between germline ends came to 16 bases. Germline CDR1 and CDR2: SGHRS and YFSETQ. This chain's CDR3 is CASSLKSTGYTEAFF. The CDR3 DNA follows: TGCGCCAGCAGCCTGAAGTCGACAGGCTACACTGAAGCTTTCTTT.

The J gene is TRBJ2-7, the V gene TRBV6-5, with 9 nucleotides matching TRBD2. CDR1 and CDR2 (germline): MNHEY, SVGAGI. CDR3 length: 13 amino acids. Germline trimming cut 7 bases from V and 0 bases from J; bases unmatched to any gene: 1. CDR3 nucleotides: TGTGCCAGCACTAGCGGGACCTCCTACGAGCAGTACTTC. It encodes CASTSGTSYEQYF.

This clone was counted once. This chain joins TRBV7-9 and TRBJ2-2, with D possibly matching TRBD1 (5 bases). Germline loops: CDR1 SEHNR, CDR2 FQNEAQ (reference sequence). Trimming took off 8 bases at V and 3 bases at J, with 10 bases between the two ends. CDR3 length: 13 residues. CDR3 DNA: TGTGCCAGCCAGCAGGGTGACACCGGGGAGCTGTTTTTT. This encodes CASQQGDTGELFF.

The chain carries TRBV6-5 and TRBJ2-7, with 9 bases fitting TRBD1. V lost 3 bases to trimming and J lost 6 bases; unmatched junction nucleotides: 6. Looked up from germline, CDR1 is MNHEY and CDR2 is SVGAGI. The CDR3 runs 14 residues. The CDR3 sequence: CASSYSSTGGEQYF. CDR3 bases: TGTGCCAGCAGTTATTCATCGACAGGGGGCGAGCAGTACTTC.